These 29 T cell receptor beta chains originate from one sample sequenced in a study of metastatic and nonmetastatic thyroid tumors. No treatment of any kind had been given to any patient before thyroid surgery. MiXCR was used by TCRdb to re-call the PCR reads. The data contain tens of thousands of clones, over 9.5% of them singletons. Sequences were obtained from blood. The receptors here all came from a female donor with papillary thyroid cancer or a benign thyroid nodule (not recorded which). Some clones in this sample may be carry-over from other donors' samples.

This clone was observed many times. The V and J genes are TRBV9 and TRBJ2-5; 8 nucleotides align to TRBD1. Germline trimming cut 3 bases from V and 5 bases from J; bases unmatched to any gene: 3. This CDR3 comprises 13 residues. Looked up from germline, CDR1 is SGDLS and CDR2 is YYNGEE. This CDR3 is CASSAQGAETQYF. The CDR3 nucleotides read TGTGCCAGCAGCGCTCAGGGGGCGGAGACCCAGTACTTC.

The count of this clone is one. The genes are TRBV11-2 and TRBJ2-1; the D gene could be TRBD1 or TRBD2 (5 bases each). Trimming pared 0 bases from V and 6 bases from J, leaving 21 bases between. Germline lookup yields CDR1 SGHAT and CDR2 FQNNGV. This CDR3 is 18 amino acids long. The CDR3 DNA follows: TGTGCCAGCAGCTTAGAGGGGCCTAGCTATCGTATTCGCAATGAGCAGTTCTTC. Translated: CASSLEGPSYRIRNEQFF.

This clone was counted a few times. This rearrangement joins TRBV30 to TRBJ1-3, with 9 bases fitting TRBD1. Germline CDR1 is GTSNPN and CDR2 is SVGIG (reference sequence). The CDR3 length is 13 residues. V shed 7 bases and J 2 bases; nucleotides not matched to a gene: 3. CDR3 bases: TGTGCCTTTAGGACAGGGGCTGGAAACACCATATATTTT. It yields the protein CAFRTGAGNTIYF. Combining the CDR3 with reference TRBV30 and TRBJ1-3 gives the whole variable domain SQTIHQWPATLVQPVGSPLSLECTVEGTSNPNLYWYRQAAGRGLQLLFYSVGIGQISSEVPQNLSASRPQDRQFILSSKKLLLSDSGFYLCAFRTGAGNTIYFGEGSWLTVV.

This clone was detected ten times or more. V is TRBV6-1 and J is TRBJ2-3; D gene ambiguous. This CDR3 spans 14 amino acids. V was pared by 6 bases and J by 2 bases, with 12 bases between. The germline V gene has CDR1 MNHNS and CDR2 SASEGT. The CDR3 sequence is CASRVAPDTDTQYF. CDR3 nucleotide sequence: TGTGCCAGCAGAGTAGCCCCCGACACAGATACGCAGTATTTT.

This clone was counted ten times or more. The chain is built from TRBV20-1 and TRBJ1-5; unclear D gene. This CDR3 region has 12 residues. V was trimmed by 7 bases and J by 5 bases, leaving 12 bases between them. From germline, CDR1 is DFQATT and CDR2 SNEGSKA (reference sequence). The CDR3 region is CSVGRRDQPQHF. CDR3 DNA: TGCAGTGTCGGGAGGAGAGATCAGCCCCAGCATTTT.

This clone occurred many times. The DNA for the CDR3 is TGTGCCAGCAGTTCCGGACTCGGCAACCAACTTGGTTTTGAGACCCAGTACTTC. This sequence encodes CASSSGLGNQLGFETQYF. The chain recombines TRBV6-2 or TRBV6-3 with TRBJ2-5; D possibly corresponds to TRBD2 (5 bases). Germline V gene sequence: CDR1 MNHEY, CDR2 SVGEGT. The ends were cut back, 4 bases at V and 5 bases at J, with 26 bases in the middle. The CDR3 runs 18 residues.

This clone occurred many times. The J gene is TRBJ1-4, the V gene TRBV9, with a weak D call TRBD1 (6 bases). Germline-derived CDR1 and CDR2 are SGDLS and YYNGEE. Trimming removed 2 bases at V and 5 bases at J, with 13 bases between. The CDR3 is made up of 15 amino acids. CDR3 DNA: TGTGCCAGCAGCGTCCTCGGGACACCGAATGAAAAACTGTTTTTT. It codes for CASSVLGTPNEKLFF.

This clone came up a few times. A much larger clone differs by one base, so this may be a read error. This rearrangement joins TRBV19 to TRBJ2-3; D remains ambiguous. This CDR3 spans 13 amino acids. Trimming removed 7 bases at V and 6 bases at J, with 14 bases between. From germline, CDR1 is LNHDA and CDR2 SQIVND (reference sequence). The CDR3, as DNA: TGTGCCAGTAAGTCGCCCCCGGAGGATACGCAGTATTTT. It encodes CASKSPPEDTQYF.

In this sample, this clone turned up many times. The gene calls are TRBV7-2 and TRBJ2-7, with a tentative D call TRBD2 (5 bases). The CDR3 consists of 12 residues. Germline assignment: CDR1 SGHTA and CDR2 FQGNSA. Trimming shortened V by 4 bases and J by 4 bases, and 8 bases separated the two germline ends. CDR3 coding DNA: TGTGCCAGCAGCTATGACTATTACGAGCAGTACTTC. The encoded protein is CASSYDYYEQYF.

This clone was detected many times. CDR3: CASSMQGGNQPQHF. The CDR3 coding sequence is TGTGCCAGTAGTATGCAGGGCGGGAATCAGCCCCAGCATTTT. This sequence joins TRBV19 and TRBJ1-5; the D gene is possibly TRBD1 (5 bases). The CDR3 extends over 14 amino acids. The ends were cut back, 3 bases at V and 4 bases at J, with 10 bases in the middle. Germline values: CDR1 LNHDA, CDR2 SQIVND (reference sequence).

Note on this clone: The junction departs from the called germline gene at one end, perhaps through a read error. V and J are TRBV2 and TRBJ1-5; 7 bases match TRBD1. CDR3 size: 14 residues. Germline V gives CDR1 SNHLY, CDR2 FYNNEI. The CDR3 coding sequence is TGTGCCAGCAGTAAGAGGGGGCGAAATCAGCCCAAGCATTTT. Translation: CASSKRGRNQPKHF. Variable domain in full (rest from reference TRBV2 and TRBJ1-5): EPEVTQTPSHQVTQMGQEVILRCVPISNHLYFYWYRQILGQKVEFLVSFYNNEISEKSEIFDDQFSVERPDGSNFTLKIRSTKLEDSAMYFCASSKRGRNQPKHFGDGTRLSIL.

This clone was detected ten times or more. The rearrangement links TRBV7-9 to TRBJ2-7; 11 bases are shared with TRBD2. Per the germline V gene, CDR1 is SEHNR and CDR2 is FQNEAQ (reference sequence). There are 15 residues in the CDR3. Trimming cost V 5 bases and J 4 bases; bases outside gene matches: 7. CDR3 sequence: CASSTETSGTYEQYF. For the CDR3, the DNA is TGTGCCAGCAGCACCGAGACTAGCGGGACGTACGAGCAGTACTTC.

The genes are TRBV18 and TRBJ2-7, with D unresolved. The V gene lost 6 bases and the J gene lost 3 bases, with 6 bases spanning the gap. CDR3 length: 11 amino acids. From germline, CDR1 is KGHSH and CDR2 LQKENI. CDR3 in amino acids: CASSEGYEQYV. Written as DNA, the CDR3 is TGTGCCAGCTCCGAAGGCTACGAGCAGTACGTC.

This clone has at least ten counts. The rearrangement joins TRBV24-1 to TRBJ2-1; D may be TRBD2 (6 bases). The germline CDR1 and CDR2 sequences are KGHDR and SFDVKD. This CDR3 has 14 residues. V shed 1 base and J shed 6 bases, with 9 bases lying between them. The CDR3 here is CATSDFRRGNEQFF. Written as DNA, the CDR3 is TGTGCCACCAGTGATTTCCGGAGGGGCAATGAGCAGTTCTTC.

This rearrangement joins TRBV11-1 to TRBJ2-3, with 9 bases identical to TRBD2. CDR3 length: 15 amino acids. The germline CDR1 and CDR2 sequences are SGHAT and FQDESV (reference sequence). The V segment lost 5 bases and the J segment 8 bases; nucleotides outside the gene matches: 11. CDR3: CASSTRTSAECTQYF. The CDR3 DNA sequence: TGTGCCAGCAGCACACGGACTAGCGCGGAGTGTACGCAGTATTTT.

This clone was observed many times. The sample contains more than one DNA sequence encoding this CDR3. This chain joins TRBV19 and TRBJ2-7, with D perhaps being TRBD1 or TRBD2 (5 bases each). Between the trimmed V and J ends, which lost 8 bases and 0 bases, there was a span of 17 bases. CDR3 length: 15 residues. Germline assignment: CDR1 LNHDA and CDR2 SQIVND (reference sequence). The CDR3 loop is CASSKSGQFSYEQYF. The CDR3 DNA sequence: TGTGCCAGTTCTAAGTCGGGGCAGTTCTCCTACGAGCAGTACTTC.

Concerning this clone: A much larger clone lies a single base off, so this may be a read error. V usage is TRBV11-1 and J usage is TRBJ2-1; D assignment may be TRBD1 or TRBD2 (5 bases each). CDR3 size: 19 residues. Germline V gene data show CDR1 as SGHAT and CDR2 as FQDESV (reference sequence). Trimming removed 7 bases at V and 3 bases at J, with 28 bases between. The DNA of the CDR3 is TGTGCCAGCAATAAGGGTGAGGGGCTAGAGGGACCTGGCTACAATGAGCAGTTCTTC. Translated, it gives CASNKGEGLEGPGYNEQFF.

This clone was observed at least ten times. The chain is built from TRBV28 and TRBJ2-7; D is unresolved. This CDR3 has 15 residues. Germline V lookup: CDR1 MDHEN, CDR2 SYDVKM. V lost 3 bases to trimming and J lost 0 bases, with 12 bases between them. The CDR3 coding sequence is TGTGCCAGCAGTTTTGACCGCAGATCCTCCTACGAGCAGTACTTC. Protein: CASSFDRRSSYEQYF.

This clone was picked up many times. V gene TRBV12-3 or TRBV12-4 combines with J gene TRBJ2-1; possible D gene TRBD2, 5 bases. The CDR3 sequence is 12 residues long. Trimming stripped 2 bases from V and 8 bases from J, with 7 bases between. CDR3: CASSLLAHEQFF. The CDR3 nucleotides read TGTGCCAGCAGTTTACTAGCCCATGAGCAGTTCTTC.

A remark on this clone: This may arise from a read error, as a much more abundant clone is one base away. The rearrangement joins TRBV6-1 to TRBJ1-2; possible D gene TRBD1, 6 bases. CDR1 and CDR2 from the germline V gene are MNHNS and SASEGT. This CDR3 is built from 15 residues. The CDR3, as DNA: TGTGCCAGCAGGACAGGTGCCCTGGATAACTATGGCTACGACTTC. Amino acids: CASRTGALDNYGYDF.

This clone was detected ten times or more. The chain has TRBV5-5 and TRBJ1-3; no definite D call. V was clipped by 4 bases and J by 0 bases, with 11 bases between them. The CDR3 totals 15 residues. In germline, CDR1 is SGHKS, CDR2 YYEKEE (reference sequence). In DNA form, the CDR3 reads TGTGCCAGCAGCCTGACATTGAGCTCTGGAAACACCATATATTTT. Translating it yields CASSLTLSSGNTIYF. Full variable domain (remainder filled in from reference TRBV5-5 and TRBJ1-3): DAGVTQSPTHLIKTRGQQVTLRCSPISGHKSVSWYQQVLGQGPQFIFQYYEKEERGRGNFPDRFSARQFPNYSSELNVNALLLGDSALYLCASSLTLSSGNTIYFGEGSWLTVV.

This clone was found a few times. The genes are TRBV6-4 and TRBJ2-3; 11 bases line up with TRBD2. CDR1 is MRHNA, CDR2 SNTAGT, per germline. The CDR3 spans 15 residues. V lost 10 bases, J lost 1 base, and 7 bases stayed unmatched. The CDR3 DNA reads as TGTGCCATCAAACCGGGACTAGCGGGCACAGATACGCAGTATTTT. Encoded protein: CAIKPGLAGTDTQYF.

At least ten counts were recorded for this clone. This sequence joins TRBV5-1 and TRBJ1-2; D is unclear. The V gene's germline CDR1 is SGHRS and CDR2 YFSETQ. V was shortened by 0 bases and J by 5 bases, with 8 bases between the two germline ends. This CDR3 comprises 13 residues. CDR3 loop: CASSLAYGYGYTF. CDR3 DNA: TGCGCCAGCAGCTTGGCGTACGGATATGGCTACACCTTC.

The gene calls are TRBV30 and TRBJ2-1; tentatively, D is TRBD2 (6 bases). This CDR3 spans 16 amino acids. Trimming took 2 bases from V and 4 from J, leaving 18 bases between them. The V gene's germline CDR1 is GTSNPN and CDR2 SVGIG (reference sequence). CDR3 nucleotide sequence: TGTGCCTGGAGTCTTCTAGCGTGCTCCCTTTACAATGAGCAGTTCTTC. Translation gives CAWSLLACSLYNEQFF.

This clone was recorded many times. This chain joins TRBV7-2 and TRBJ2-6; D may match TRBD1 or TRBD2 (5 bases each). V dropped 1 base and J dropped 2 bases, with 6 bases sitting between them. The length of the CDR3 is 15 residues. Germline CDR1 SGHTA, CDR2 FQGNSA. DNA for the CDR3: TGTGCCAGCAGCTTAGGAGGGGCTGGGGCCAACGTCCTGACTTTC. Its protein is CASSLGGAGANVLTF.

This clone appeared many times. This same CDR3 is encoded by further DNA sequences in the sample. The rearrangement joins TRBV2 to TRBJ1-4; 9 bases line up with TRBD1. There are 16 residues in the CDR3. Per the germline V gene, CDR1 is SNHLY and CDR2 is FYNNEI. Trimming took 5 bases from V and 7 from J; bases not matched to a gene: 11. The DNA for the CDR3 is TGTGCCAGCAGTTCGTTCTCACAGGGGGCTTTTGAAAAACTGTTTTTT. Translated: CASSSFSQGAFEKLFF.

In its sample, this clone was seen a few times. The CDR3 region is CASSDEREGFYEQYF. DNA for the CDR3: TGTGCCAGCAGTGATGAGCGGGAGGGCTTCTACGAGCAGTACTTC. V and J are TRBV6-1 and TRBJ2-7; 10 bases align to TRBD2. V shed 3 bases, J shed 3 bases, and the junction held 5 bases outside the gene matches. The CDR3 is made up of 15 amino acids. In germline, CDR1 is MNHNS, CDR2 SASEGT.

A word on this clone: The germline gene is not matched at one end of the junction; a read error may be the cause. This chain links TRBV19 with TRBJ1-1; a possible D gene is TRBD1 (5 bases). CDR1 and CDR2 from the germline V gene are LNHDA and SQIVND (reference sequence). This CDR3 has 14 amino acids. The CDR3 loop is CSSSRVRANTEAFF. CDR3 DNA sequence: TGTTCCAGTAGCAGGGTTCGGGCGAACACTGAAGCTTTCTTT. Combining the CDR3 with reference TRBV19 and TRBJ1-1 gives the whole variable domain DGGITQSPKYLFRKEGQNVTLSCEQNLNHDAMYWYRQDPGQGLRLIYYSQIVNDFQKGDIAEGYSVSREKKESFPLTVTSAQKNPTAFYLCSSSRVRANTEAFFGQGTRLTVV.

This clone was counted ten times or more. The V call is TRBV7-2, the J call TRBJ1-2, with unresolved D. CDR1 SGHTA and CDR2 FQGNSA come from the germline V gene. The V and J ends lost 6 bases and 6 bases respectively, with 14 bases between them. There are 13 residues in the CDR3. Written as DNA, the CDR3 is TGTGCCAGCAGACCCATGCCCGCGAATGGCTACACCTTC. It translates to CASRPMPANGYTF.